The present T cell receptor (beta chain) was sequenced within a study of shared clonotypes between healthy human individuals. The CDR3 is made up of 16 amino acids. The V gene end was trimmed by 3 bases and the J gene end by 1 base; junction bases not matched to a gene: 6. In germline, CDR1 is GTSNPN, CDR2 SVGIG (reference sequence). The authors' processing: Quality scores were absent from the junction-only immunoSEQ sequences, so filtering differed. The repertoire was sequenced with immunoSEQ multiplex PCR; TCRdb's copy has only in-frame clones and lacks some. V, J and clone size are those of that table, while D and trimming were read from the DNA. The data hold under 2,500,000 clones, with approximately 94% observed a single time.

Sequenced: naive CD4+ T cells sorted from blood. Subset reported: CD45RA+ positively selected. The chain joins TRBV30 to TRBJ2-2, with 9 nucleotides matching TRBD2. This receptor was identified in a man between 18 and 35 years old in good health. The CDR3 region is CAWSHLAGLNTGELFF. The DNA for the CDR3 is TGTGCCTGGAGCCACCTAGCGGGGCTGAACACCGGGGAGCTGTTTTTT.